This TCR beta chain was retrieved from a study of blood T cell repertoires in COVID-19. Study-level background: Donors in the United States, Italy and Spain gave samples during acute or convalescent COVID-19. PBMCs, B-cell-depleted T cells, or T cells were the source of the cDNA or gDNA that made up the material.

In the original workflow: From reference gene primer amplification, estimates of nucleated cell counts were derived. The repertoire was sequenced with immunoSEQ multiplex PCR; TCRdb's copy has only in-frame clones and lacks some. From that table come the V and J calls and clone size; the DNA was used to work out D and trimming. The profile covers 250,000 to 300,000 clones, with 82% appearing a single time and roughly 3.1% taken by the ten largest. The CDR3 covers 12 residues. Between the trimmed V and J ends, which lost 6 bases and 3 bases, there was a span of 6 bases. Germline values: CDR1 KGHSH, CDR2 LQKENI.

This chain joins TRBV18 and TRBJ2-4; D gene uncertain. The receptor was isolated from a woman aged 18 to 35 with acute or convalescent COVID-19. The sample taken for sequencing was peripheral blood. The CDR3 spells CASSGNKNIQYF. DNA of the CDR3: TGTGCCAGCTCTGGCAACAAAAACATTCAGTACTTC.